This is a list of T cell receptor beta chains from one sample in a study of blood T cell repertoires in COVID-19. Here immunoSEQ multiplex PCR was the method, and the copy in TCRdb shows in-frame clones only, minus some. Counted here are some 300,000 clones, about nine tenths occurring once; the ten biggest clones make up just under 6.5%. Source material: peripheral blood. The receptors were gathered from a woman in her forties or fifties with COVID-19, enrolled during active disease. Each CDR3 is given with its conserved first and last residue.

J gene,V gene,CDR3 protein
TRBJ1-2,TRBV2,CASGLGQGISYGYTF
TRBJ1-5,TRBV7-9,CASSPGQGNQPQHF
TRBJ2-7,TRBV5-1,CASSLARTAMLKYEQYF
TRBJ2-2,TRBV6-1,CASSEAQGELFF
TRBJ2-2,TRBV19,CASSIGLAVNTGELFF
TRBJ2-1,TRBV27,CASNSGGYEQFF
TRBJ1-6,TRBV19,CASSSGQFYNSPLHF
TRBJ2-3,TRBV9,CASSSSRDSSADTQYF
TRBJ1-1,TRBV11-2,CASSFGTEAYF
TRBJ2-1,TRBV24-1,CATSDPGGYGNEQFF
TRBJ2-1,TRBV3-1/TRBV3-2,CASSPRAGGSSYNEQFF
TRBJ1-2,TRBV27,CASSAQGNYGYTF
TRBJ2-1,TRBV7-2,CASSPTSGATYNEQFF
TRBJ2-2,TRBV7-2,CASSLVPGGERAGELFF
TRBJ1-1,TRBV4-1,CASSQDISGFNTEAFF
TRBJ1-1,TRBV18,CASSPPQGGNTEAFF
TRBJ2-1,TRBV7-2,CASSPRPSSGSYGEQFF
TRBJ2-7,TRBV3-1/TRBV3-2,CASSPLGISYEQYF
TRBJ2-7,TRBV11-3,CASSSRTYEQYF
TRBJ2-7,TRBV30,CAWGQGSSYEQYF
TRBJ2-3,TRBV19,CASSTSRLAGVPGTDTQYF
TRBJ1-5,TRBV5-1,CASSPNIEQPQHF
TRBJ1-2,TRBV7-2,CASSPRQFNYGYTF
TRBJ2-7,TRBV5-6,CASSPETSRQYF
TRBJ1-6,TRBV19,CASTNGGGYSPLHF
TRBJ1-5,TRBV10-3,CAISVDRGNQPQHF
TRBJ2-3,TRBV5-5,CASSRTGTSGSISDTQYF
TRBJ2-1,TRBV9,CASSEAGDSIYNEQFF
TRBJ2-3,TRBV3-1/TRBV3-2,CASSPASLAIAADTQYF
TRBJ2-7,TRBV10-3,CAISETYTYEQYF
TRBJ2-5,TRBV21-1,CASSKWRVQGALETQYF
TRBJ2-6,TRBV23-1,CASSPGQGSRGANVLTF
TRBJ1-1,TRBV6-2/TRBV6-3,CASSFRGEAFF
TRBJ2-7,TRBV5-1,CASSLAGGGGSYEQYF
TRBJ2-7,TRBV10-2,CATSILHYEQYF
TRBJ1-1,TRBV6-5,CASSDTLNTEAFF
TRBJ1-2,TRBV11-2,CASTWGAGGYYGYTF
TRBJ2-7,TRBV4-1,CASSPSLSSSYEQYF
TRBJ1-2,TRBV19,CASSITGLGDYGYTF
TRBJ2-1,TRBV7-8,CASSLLVVGPPSYNEQFF
TRBJ2-7,TRBV6-5,CASSYLRLAGVGEQYF
TRBJ2-4,TRBV4-3,CASSHTRDSLAKNIQYF
TRBJ1-5,TRBV2,CASSDGFGNQPQHF
TRBJ1-1,TRBV5-5,CASSFPVFAGPEAFF
TRBJ1-1,TRBV18,CASSPPARRTEAFF
TRBJ1-3,TRBV19,CASSMGRQGPTTGGNTIYF
TRBJ2-3,TRBV7-9,CASSSTGLGGDTQYF
TRBJ2-3,TRBV5-6,CASSLAPGGQGITDTQYF
TRBJ2-5,TRBV6-5,CASSRQVIQETQYF
TRBJ1-2,TRBV25-1,CASSAPQGFDYGYTF